A selection of T cell receptor beta chains follows, all from one sample in a study of T-cell reconstitution after alpha-beta-depleted transplantation in children. TCRdb re-called the PCR reads with MiXCR, one entry per CDR3 protein. The table lists about 600,000 distinct CDR3 sequences, roughly 13% of them singletons, with 2% to 2.5% in the top ten. Sequenced here: PBMCs, mostly from graft donor cells, sampled 360 days after TCRalphabeta/CD19-depleted stem cell transplant. The receptors shown here come from a male patient younger than 18 who had a stem cell transplant for acute myeloid leukemia, so the T cells may come from the graft donor. Each CDR3 is given without its conserved first and last residue. The order of the fields is CDR3 protein, J gene, V gene.

CDR3: ASSILAPGPLNTGELF
J: TRBJ2-2
V: TRBV6-1

CDR3: ASSLAPWTSGSSYNEQF
J: TRBJ2-1
V: TRBV12-3/TRBV12-4

CDR3: ASSPLEDTQY
J: TRBJ2-3
V: TRBV18

CDR3: ASSLSQALAKNIQY
J: TRBJ2-4
V: TRBV7-9

CDR3: ASSLAGLAGNYEQY
J: TRBJ2-7
V: TRBV7-8

CDR3: ASGALDRTYEQY
J: TRBJ2-7
V: TRBV2

CDR3: SARGGGNTYEQY
J: TRBJ2-7
V: TRBV20-1

CDR3: ASSLGDRQETQY
J: TRBJ2-5
V: TRBV7-2

CDR3: ASSDQRGGNTQY
J: TRBJ2-3
V: TRBV28

CDR3: SAWTGGAGNTIY
J: TRBJ1-3
V: TRBV29-1

CDR3: ATSRVSGSRDIQY
J: TRBJ2-4
V: TRBV15

CDR3: ASSLDGYTGELF
J: TRBJ2-2
V: TRBV7-2

CDR3: ASSASSGTREF
J: TRBJ2-1
V: TRBV27

CDR3: ASSEKTGGEQY
J: TRBJ2-7
V: TRBV25-1

CDR3: ASSFVRTGVYENEQF
J: TRBJ2-1
V: TRBV12-3/TRBV12-4

CDR3: ASSLTAGGQF
J: TRBJ2-1
V: TRBV13

CDR3: ASSEWGAKNTGELF
J: TRBJ2-2
V: TRBV25-1

CDR3: ASIRDRSSGANVLT
J: TRBJ2-6
V: TRBV5-1

CDR3: ASSVDRSGELF
J: TRBJ2-2
V: TRBV9

CDR3: ASRDRVNEQY
J: TRBJ2-7
V: TRBV12-3/TRBV12-4

CDR3: ASSGSRGPTDTQY
J: TRBJ2-3
V: TRBV27

CDR3: ASTNGRAGYT
J: TRBJ1-2
V: TRBV12-3/TRBV12-4

CDR3: ASSPRPPGLATSYNEQF
J: TRBJ2-1
V: TRBV5-1

CDR3: ASSYFSGGSYEQY
J: TRBJ2-7
V: TRBV6-5

CDR3: ASSKARGPLNYIQY
J: TRBJ2-4
V: TRBV21-1

CDR3: ASSQDRNSQETQY
J: TRBJ2-5
V: TRBV4-3

CDR3: ASSWTSGSTTDTQY
J: TRBJ2-3
V: TRBV5-1

CDR3: ASSLDRGDYGYT
J: TRBJ1-2
V: TRBV27

CDR3: ASSLLGRGTGGDDEQY
J: TRBJ2-7
V: TRBV28

CDR3: SAQRTSGRNEQF
J: TRBJ2-1
V: TRBV20-1

CDR3: AIRDRVGETQY
J: TRBJ2-5
V: TRBV10-3

CDR3: ASEIGALVDEQF
J: TRBJ2-1
V: TRBV28

CDR3: AWSAGQYSNQPQH
J: TRBJ1-5
V: TRBV30

CDR3: ASSLTAGGTDTQY
J: TRBJ2-3
V: TRBV5-6

CDR3: SVDGDRGSTDTQY
J: TRBJ2-3
V: TRBV29-1

CDR3: ASICRDTGNQPQH
J: TRBJ1-5
V: TRBV21-1

CDR3: ATSVPPGHLVGTGELF
J: TRBJ2-2
V: TRBV24-1

CDR3: ASSFATDYNEQF
J: TRBJ2-1
V: TRBV5-1

CDR3: SATGTANTGELF
J: TRBJ2-2
V: TRBV20-1

CDR3: SASWTDDQPQH
J: TRBJ1-5
V: TRBV20-1

CDR3: ASSYPGQGNNEQF
J: TRBJ2-1
V: TRBV6-5

CDR3: ATSRRGQDFYTGELF
J: TRBJ2-2
V: TRBV15

CDR3: ATSDPRGNIQY
J: TRBJ2-4
V: TRBV24-1